This T cell receptor (beta chain) was sequenced in a study of blood T cell repertoires in COVID-19. Study at large: Donors in the United States, Italy and Spain gave samples during acute or convalescent COVID-19. PBMCs, B-cell-depleted T cells, or T cells were the source of the cDNA or gDNA that made up the material.

In the authors' workflow: Researchers report that nucleated cell counts were estimated from reference gene primer amplification. This table comes from immunoSEQ multiplex PCR, and its TCRdb copy is limited to in-frame clones, with some not included. That table supplies the V and J calls and clone size; D and trimming were determined from the DNA. The table lists about 70,000 clones, over 70% of them singletons. In its sample, this clone was seen a few times. The clonotype comes from a human donor in a cohort sampled during active COVID-19. Sample: peripheral blood.

CDR3 loop: CASSQVLSNYGYTF. The DNA for the CDR3 is TGTGCCAGCAGCCAAGTACTCTCTAACTATGGCTACACCTTC. V usage is TRBV3-1 (or the pseudogene TRBV3-2) and J usage is TRBJ1-2; D ambiguous. The V end lost 1 base, the J end lost 0 bases, and 6 bases lay between the germline ends. This CDR3 contains 14 residues. Looked up from germline, CDR1 is LGHDT and CDR2 is YNNKEL (reference sequence).